The 9 T cell receptor beta chains listed next were all sequenced from one sample in a study of T cell changes during pregnancy in multiple sclerosis. Using immunoSEQ multiplex PCR, the repertoire was profiled, and TCRdb retains in-frame clones only, with some absent. The sample lists about 75,000 clones; roughly 90% were seen once. Sequencing was performed on peripheral blood, taken in the first trimester of pregnancy. The receptors were sampled from a female donor in good health, enrolled as a control in a pregnancy study.

The count of this clone is one. This chain joins TRBV28 and TRBJ2-2; D might be TRBD1 (5 bases). CDR1 is MDHEN and CDR2 is SYDVKM in the germline V gene. V was pared by 3 bases and J by 3 bases, with 11 bases between. The CDR3 length is 15 residues. The CDR3 sequence: CASSLRQGDTGELFF. CDR3 nucleotide sequence: TGTGCCAGCAGTTTGCGGCAGGGCGACACCGGGGAGCTGTTTTTT.

J is TRBJ2-5 and V is TRBV11-3; TRBD2 matches 13 bases. The CDR3 covers 15 residues. In germline, CDR1 is SGHNT, CDR2 YENEEA. Trimming removed 5 bases from V and 2 bases from J; junction bases left unmatched: 2. The CDR3 sequence: CASSPGLAGQETQYF. CDR3 nucleotides: TGTGCCAGCAGCCCGGGACTAGCGGGACAAGAGACCCAGTACTTC.

The chain recombines TRBV6-5 with TRBJ1-1; a weak D match, TRBD1 (5 bases). Germline V CDR1 and CDR2: MNHEY, SVGAGI. There are 14 residues in the CDR3. V lost 6 bases and J 1 base, leaving 12 bases between the germline ends. The CDR3 DNA reads as TGTGCCAGCAGAGACAGCACCCAGAACACTGAAGCTTTCTTT. As protein: CASRDSTQNTEAFF.

V is TRBV5-5 and J is TRBJ1-5; TRBD1 might be the D (5 bases). Per the germline V gene, CDR1 is SGHKS and CDR2 is YYEKEE (reference sequence). Trimming took 4 bases from V and 4 from J, leaving 12 bases between them. The CDR3 covers 14 residues. The CDR3 spells CASSPGRTNQPQHF. CDR3 sequence (DNA): TGTGCCAGCAGCCCAGGACGGACAAATCAGCCCCAGCATTTT.

This clone came up once. This chain connects TRBV4-1 to TRBJ1-5; TRBD1 agrees at 7 bases. V gave up 4 bases and J gave up 5 bases; unmatched junction bases: 5. This CDR3 spans 14 amino acids. Germline loops: CDR1 MGHRA, CDR2 YSYEKL. CDR3 in amino acids: CASSRGQADQPQHF. The CDR3 nucleotides are TGCGCCAGCAGCCGAGGACAGGCCGATCAGCCCCAGCATTTT.

V and J are TRBV7-2 and TRBJ2-7, with D unclear. Trimming removed 0 bases at V and 0 bases at J, with 9 bases between. Germline V lookup: CDR1 SGHTA, CDR2 FQGNSA. The CDR3 sequence is 15 residues long. CDR3 in DNA: TGTGCCAGCAGCTTAGCTCGCACGAGCTCCTACGAGCAGTACTTC. Residues: CASSLARTSSYEQYF. Full variable domain (rest looked up from reference TRBV7-2 and TRBJ2-7): GAGVSQSPSNKVTEKGKDVELRCDPISGHTALYWYRQSLGQGLEFLIYFQGNSAPDKSGLPSDRFSAERTGGSVSTLTIQRTQQEDSAVYLCASSLARTSSYEQYFGPGTRLTVT.

The J gene is TRBJ2-1, the V gene TRBV19; 7 bases agree with TRBD2. Germline lookup yields CDR1 LNHDA and CDR2 SQIVND (reference sequence). The CDR3 has 14 residues. J lost 9 bases, V lost 4 bases, and 9 bases had no gene match. CDR3 DNA: TGTGCCAGTAGTACGCGTGGGGGGGGTTTTGAGCAGTTCTTC. The encoded protein is CASSTRGGGFEQFF.

The genes are TRBV7-9 and TRBJ1-2; TRBD1 is a possible D gene (6 bases). Germline CDR1 reads SEHNR; CDR2 reads FQNEAQ (reference sequence). CDR3 length equals 14 residues. Trimming removed 1 base from V and 8 bases from J, with 14 bases in between. The DNA for the CDR3 is TGTGCCAGCAGCTTAGGTACAGGGTTAGGCGGCTACACCTTC. This sequence encodes CASSLGTGLGGYTF.

This clone has just a few counts. This chain links TRBV5-1 with TRBJ1-6; D unclear. Germline lookup yields CDR1 SGHRS and CDR2 YFSETQ. V lost 0 bases and J 5 bases, leaving 9 bases between the germline ends. CDR3 length equals 15 residues. The CDR3 loop is CASSLEAVHNSPLHF. CDR3 DNA: TGCGCCAGCAGCTTGGAGGCGGTCCATAATTCACCCCTCCACTTT.